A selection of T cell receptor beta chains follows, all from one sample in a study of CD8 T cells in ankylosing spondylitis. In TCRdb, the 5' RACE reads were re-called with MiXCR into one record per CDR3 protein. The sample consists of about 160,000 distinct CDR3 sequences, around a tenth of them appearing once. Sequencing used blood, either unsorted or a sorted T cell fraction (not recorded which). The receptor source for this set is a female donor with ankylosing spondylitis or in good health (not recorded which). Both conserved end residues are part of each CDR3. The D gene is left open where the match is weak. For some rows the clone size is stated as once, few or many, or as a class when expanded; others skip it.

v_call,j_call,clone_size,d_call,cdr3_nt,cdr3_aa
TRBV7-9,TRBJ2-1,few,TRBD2,TGTGCCAGCAGAGCCGGGACTAGCGGGATTCACAATGAGCAGTTCTTC,CASRAGTSGIHNEQFF
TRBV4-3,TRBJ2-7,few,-,TGCGCCAGCAGCCAATTCAGGGGGGGCGAGCAGTACTTC,CASSQFRGGEQYF
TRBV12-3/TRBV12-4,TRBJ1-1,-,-,TGTGCCAGCAGTTTGACCTCCCGGAACACTGAAGCTTTCTTT,CASSLTSRNTEAFF
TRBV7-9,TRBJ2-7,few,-,TGTGCCAGCAGCTTAGCGGGAGAGGCCTACGAGCAGTACTTC,CASSLAGEAYEQYF
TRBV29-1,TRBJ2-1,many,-,TGCAGCGTTGAAGGCTCCACTCCTATGGATCAGCAGTTCTTC,CSVEGSTPMDQQFF
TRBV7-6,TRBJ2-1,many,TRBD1,TGTGCCAGCAGCTTAGGGGACAGGGGGGGGTACAATGAGCAGTTCTTC,CASSLGDRGGYNEQFF
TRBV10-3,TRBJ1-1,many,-,TGTGCCATCAGTGATGGGGGGTACACTGAAGCTTTCTTT,CAISDGGYTEAFF
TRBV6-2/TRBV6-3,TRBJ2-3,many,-,TGTGCCAGCAGTTCGGGTCTTACAGATACGCAGTATTTT,CASSSGLTDTQYF
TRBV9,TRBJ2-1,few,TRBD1,TGTGCCAGCAGCCCCGGGACAGGAAAAGGTATGGACAATGAGCAGTTCTTC,CASSPGTGKGMDNEQFF
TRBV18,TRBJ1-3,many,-,TGTGCCAGCTCACCACAGACGGGACCCTCTGGAAACACCATATATTTT,CASSPQTGPSGNTIYF
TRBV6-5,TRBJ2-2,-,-,TGTGCCAGCAGTTACACTAGTCCTGGGGAGCTGTTTTTT,CASSYTSPGELFF
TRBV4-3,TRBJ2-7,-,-,TGCGCCAGCAGCCACTCGAGGTCAGAGAACTACGAGCAGTACTTC,CASSHSRSENYEQYF
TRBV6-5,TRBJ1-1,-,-,TGTGCCAGCGGGTGGACTGAAGCTTTCTTT,CASGWTEAFF
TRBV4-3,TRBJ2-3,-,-,TGCGCCAGCAGCCAAGCCTGGGGTCGTAGAGGCACTAGCACAGATACGCAGTATTTT,CASSQAWGRRGTSTDTQYF
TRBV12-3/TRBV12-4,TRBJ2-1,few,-,TGTGCCAGCAGTCGGACTATAGGTGAGCAGTTCTTC,CASSRTIGEQFF
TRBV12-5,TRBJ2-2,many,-,TGTGCTAGTGGCTCCTCTAGCAGCTCGAACACCGGGGAGCTGTTTTTT,CASGSSSSSNTGELFF
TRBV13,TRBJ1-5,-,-,TGTGCCAGAAGCCCGGGGGGGACCCAGCCCCAGCATTTT,CARSPGGTQPQHF
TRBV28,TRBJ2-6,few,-,TGTGCCAGCAGGAAGAGCCTCGGGGCCAACGTCCTGACTTTC,CASRKSLGANVLTF
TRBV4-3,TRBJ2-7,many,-,TGCGCCAGCAGCCAAGAAATCAGGCAGGGGAGCTCCTACGAGCAGTACTTC,CASSQEIRQGSSYEQYF
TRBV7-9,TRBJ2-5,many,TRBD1,TGTGCCAGCAGCGCACCAGGGGGCCAAGAGACCCAGTACTTC,CASSAPGGQETQYF
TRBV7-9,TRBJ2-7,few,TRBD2,TGTGCCAGCAACGGCGGGGGCTACGAGCAGTACTTC,CASNGGGYEQYF
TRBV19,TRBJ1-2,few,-,TGTGCCAGTAACCCGCCAGGGGACGAAGGCTATGGCTACACCTTC,CASNPPGDEGYGYTF
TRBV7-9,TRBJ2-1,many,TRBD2,TGTGCCAGCAGCTTATTAGCGGGAGAAGAGCAGTTCTTC,CASSLLAGEEQFF
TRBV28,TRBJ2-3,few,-,TGTGCCAGCAATCAAAGGGTTTCCGGCACAGATACGCAGTATTTT,CASNQRVSGTDTQYF
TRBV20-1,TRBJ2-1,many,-,TGCAGTGCGCCTGGGATATGGGCGGGATTATCCTACAATGAGCAGTTCTTC,CSAPGIWAGLSYNEQFF
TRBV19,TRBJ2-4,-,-,TGTGCCAGTATTGGGCCGTGGGGGATTCAGTACTTC,CASIGPWGIQYF
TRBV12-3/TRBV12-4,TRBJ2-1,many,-,TGTGCCAGCAGCTCAGTGAGCTCCTACAATGAGCAGTTCTTC,CASSSVSSYNEQFF
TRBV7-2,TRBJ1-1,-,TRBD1,TGTGCCAGCAGCTCTTACAGGGGAGGGACTGAAGCTTTCTTT,CASSSYRGGTEAFF
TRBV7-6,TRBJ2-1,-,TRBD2,TGTGCCAGCAGTTATACTAGCGGGAGTTCTAATGAGCAGTTCTTC,CASSYTSGSSNEQFF
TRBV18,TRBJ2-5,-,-,TGTGCCAGCTCACCGGACAGCAGAGAAGAGACCCAGTACTTC,CASSPDSREETQYF
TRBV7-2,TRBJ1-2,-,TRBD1,TGTGCCAGCAGCTCAACCCTAGGGGGCGCGGGCGGTGGCTACACCTTC,CASSSTLGGAGGGYTF
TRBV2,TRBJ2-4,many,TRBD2,TGTGCCAGCAGGGTTACTACGGGGGGTTCAAAAGCCAAAAACATTCAGTACTTC,CASRVTTGGSKAKNIQYF
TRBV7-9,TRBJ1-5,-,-,TGTGCCAGCAGCTTGGGATGGGGGGGCCACCGGCAGCCCCAGCATTTT,CASSLGWGGHRQPQHF
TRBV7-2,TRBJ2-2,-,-,TGTGCCAGCCCTCGAGGGGGGGAGCTGTTTTTT,CASPRGGELFF
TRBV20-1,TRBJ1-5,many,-,TGCAGTGCTAGAGAACAGAAAAATAGCAATCAGCCCCAGCATTTT,CSAREQKNSNQPQHF
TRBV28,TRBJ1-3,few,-,TGTGCCAGCAGTTTATGGGACAACGGCCTGACTGGAAACACCATATATTTT,CASSLWDNGLTGNTIYF
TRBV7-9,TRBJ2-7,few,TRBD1,TGTGCCAGCAGCCCGGTGACCGGGACAGGGACCTACGAGCAGTACTTC,CASSPVTGTGTYEQYF
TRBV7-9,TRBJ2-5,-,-,TGTGCCAGCAGCCCCCCTTCTAGTAAAGAGACCCAGTACTTC,CASSPPSSKETQYF
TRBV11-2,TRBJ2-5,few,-,TGTGCCAGCAGCTTAACCAGCGGAGGGACCCAAGAGACCCAGTACTTC,CASSLTSGGTQETQYF
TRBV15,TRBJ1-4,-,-,TGTGCCACCAGCAACCTTAATGAAAAACTGTTTTTT,CATSNLNEKLFF
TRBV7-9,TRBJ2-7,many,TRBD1,TGTGCCAGCAGTCCGCCGGGACAGCCCTACGAGCAGTACTTC,CASSPPGQPYEQYF
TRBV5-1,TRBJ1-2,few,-,TGCGCCAGCAGCTCCCCCCGAGGGACCGGAATATATGGCTACACCTTC,CASSSPRGTGIYGYTF
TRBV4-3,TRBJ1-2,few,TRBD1,TGCGCCAGCAGCCCGATACCCGGGACAGGGGAAAGCGCTAACTATGGCTACACCTTC,CASSPIPGTGESANYGYTF
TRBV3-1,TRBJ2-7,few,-,TGTGCCAGCAGCCAAACACCGGGACACCTATACGAGCAGTACTTC,CASSQTPGHLYEQYF
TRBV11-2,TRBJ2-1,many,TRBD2,TGTGCCAGCAGCTCAAGCGGGAGCGGGAGAAGTGAGCAGTTCTTC,CASSSSGSGRSEQFF
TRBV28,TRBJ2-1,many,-,TGTGCCAGCAGCTCTGCGGTAGTCCACAATGAGCAGTTCTTC,CASSSAVVHNEQFF
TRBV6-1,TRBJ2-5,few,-,TGTGCCAGCACCGAAGGAAAGGGAGTTCAAGAGACCCAGTACTTC,CASTEGKGVQETQYF
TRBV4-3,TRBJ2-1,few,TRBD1,TGCGCCAGCAGCCAAGATGGAGTACAGGGGTTTCACAATGAGCAGTTCTTC,CASSQDGVQGFHNEQFF
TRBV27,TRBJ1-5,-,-,TGTGCCAGCAGTTCCACGGGGAGTCAGCCCCAGCATTTT,CASSSTGSQPQHF
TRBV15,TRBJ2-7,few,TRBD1,TGTGCCACCAGCACCTGGACAGGGCGTCGCGAGCAGTACTTC,CATSTWTGRREQYF